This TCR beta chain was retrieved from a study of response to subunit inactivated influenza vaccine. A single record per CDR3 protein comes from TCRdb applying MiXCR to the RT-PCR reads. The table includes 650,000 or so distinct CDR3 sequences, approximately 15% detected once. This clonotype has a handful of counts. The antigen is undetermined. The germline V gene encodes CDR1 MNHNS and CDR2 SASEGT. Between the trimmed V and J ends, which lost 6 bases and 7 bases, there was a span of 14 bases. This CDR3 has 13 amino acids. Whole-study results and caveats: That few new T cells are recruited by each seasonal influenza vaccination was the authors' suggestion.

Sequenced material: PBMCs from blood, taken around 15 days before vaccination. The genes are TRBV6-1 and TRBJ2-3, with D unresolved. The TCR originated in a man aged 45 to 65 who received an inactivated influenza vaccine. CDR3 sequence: CASSQRLRNTQYF. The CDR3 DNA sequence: TGTGCCAGCAGCCAAAGGCTGCGGAATACGCAGTATTTT.